This TCR beta chain appears in the sequencing data of a study of T cell repertoires in cytomegalovirus infection. Study-wide background: Based on public TCR beta signatures, there were indications of CMV infection and of a matching HLA type. Study outcomes and limitations: Dominant in the ex vivo response were TCR beta clonotypes restricted by HLA-C and specific for CMV. Frequencies of public TCR beta families were cumulated, and this identified carriers of CMV plus the relevant HLA.

Germline CDR1 and CDR2: SGHTA and FQGNSA. Trimming left V 4 bases short and J 1 base short, with 11 bases between. The CDR3 sequence is 14 residues long. On this clonotype: Antigen unknown.

TCRdb reprocessed the reads with MiXCR, giving one entry per CDR3 protein. Here the sample spans around 170,000 distinct CDR3 sequences, 15% to 20% being singletons. Source material: CD8+ T cells from PBMCs. This clonotype was sampled from a human donor in good health (CMV status not recorded). Some clones in this sample may be carry-over from other donors' samples. The rearrangement uses TRBV7-2 and TRBJ2-7; tentatively, D is TRBD2 (6 bases). CDR3 sequence (DNA): TGTGCCAGCAGCTCGGGACTGGGGTCCTACGAGCAGTACTTC. Protein product: CASSSGLGSYEQYF.